Included here is one TCR beta chain sequence, with context. What it binds is not known. PCR amplification relied on 60 Vbeta primers (plus 13 Jbeta primers). Assay used: immunoSEQ multiplex PCR; TCRdb lists only in-frame clones, some missing. The table records 220,000 or so clones, approximately 80% of them present only once. This record belongs to a study of cytomegalovirus exposure and HLA in healthy donors. General study findings and limits: Specificity of three CMV-associated chains for CMV antigens was verified in vitro. Follow-up analysis later connected one missense variant in DCLRE1C with trimming of TCR beta V- and J-genes.

From germline, CDR1 is LNHDA and CDR2 SQIVND (reference sequence). This CDR3 comprises 12 residues. V lost 7 bases to trimming and J lost 5 bases; unmatched junction nucleotides: 3. Sequencing was done on a sample of PBMCs. The rearrangement uses TRBV19 and TRBJ2-3; TRBD2 aligns across 7 bases. The sequence was obtained from a man aged 45-65 years in good health and CMV-seronegative. CDR3 sequence reads: CASNAGVDTQYF. For the CDR3, the DNA is TGTGCCAGTAACGCGGGAGTAGATACGCAGTATTTT.